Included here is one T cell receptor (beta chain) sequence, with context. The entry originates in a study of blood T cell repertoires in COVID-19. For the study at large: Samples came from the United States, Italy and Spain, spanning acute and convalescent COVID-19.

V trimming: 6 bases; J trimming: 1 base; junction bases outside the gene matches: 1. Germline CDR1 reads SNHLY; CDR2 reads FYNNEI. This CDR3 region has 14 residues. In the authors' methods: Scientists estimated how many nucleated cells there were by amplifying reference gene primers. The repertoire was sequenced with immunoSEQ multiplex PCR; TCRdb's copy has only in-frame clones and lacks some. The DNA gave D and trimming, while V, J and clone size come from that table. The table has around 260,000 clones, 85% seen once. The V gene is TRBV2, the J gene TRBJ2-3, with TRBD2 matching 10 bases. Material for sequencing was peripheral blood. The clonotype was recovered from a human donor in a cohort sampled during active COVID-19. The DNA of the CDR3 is TGTGCCAGCAGAGGGACTAGCGGCACAGATACGCAGTATTTT. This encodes CASRGTSGTDTQYF.